Listed below are T cell receptor beta chains from one sample, sequenced in a study of CD8 T cells in Susac syndrome. TCRdb recomputed calls from the immunoSEQ multiplex PCR reads with MiXCR, one row per CDR3 protein. The repertoire has hundreds of thousands of distinct CDR3 sequences, approximately 90% of them found once; the top ten carry around 0.2%. The sequenced sample consisted of CD8+ T cells from PBMCs. The receptors shown here come from a human donor with multiple sclerosis. Both conserved end residues are part of each CDR3. Fields, in order: V gene, D gene, J gene, clone size, CDR3 protein, CDR3 DNA. A D gene is named only where the DNA matches it firmly. Only part of the rows carry a size: once, few, many, or a class if the clone is expanded.

V: TRBV29-1
D: TRBD1
J: TRBJ2-1
size: NA
CDR3: CSAQTGLALQFF
DNA: TGCAGCGCACAGACAGGGCTAGCCCTCCAGTTCTTC

V: TRBV7-9
D: NA
J: TRBJ2-7
size: NA
CDR3: CASSSQVYEQYF
DNA: TGTGCCAGCAGCTCCCAGGTCTACGAGCAGTACTTC

V: TRBV23-1
D: NA
J: TRBJ2-3
size: NA
CDR3: CASSARDADTQYF
DNA: TGCGCCAGCAGCGCCAGGGACGCAGATACGCAGTATTTT

V: TRBV4-1
D: TRBD2
J: TRBJ2-3
size: NA
CDR3: CASSQARGTDTQYF
DNA: TGCGCCAGCAGCCAAGCGCGGGGGACAGATACGCAGTATTTT

V: TRBV12-3/TRBV12-4
D: NA
J: TRBJ1-2
size: NA
CDR3: CATSTRAVPGYGYTF
DNA: TGTGCCACATCTACCCGGGCTGTCCCAGGCTATGGCTACACCTTC

V: TRBV2
D: TRBD2
J: TRBJ2-3
size: NA
CDR3: CASSPMGTSGNTHGDTQYF
DNA: TGTGCCAGCAGCCCCATGGGGACTAGCGGGAATACACACGGAGATACGCAGTATTTT

V: TRBV6-1
D: TRBD2
J: TRBJ2-6
size: NA
CDR3: CASDPSGGSGANVLTF
DNA: TGTGCCAGCGACCCCTCGGGGGGCTCTGGGGCCAACGTCCTGACTTTC

V: TRBV15
D: NA
J: TRBJ1-1
size: once
CDR3: CATSSWDREAFF
DNA: TGTGCCACCAGCAGTTGGGACCGTGAAGCTTTCTTT

V: TRBV9
D: NA
J: TRBJ2-1
size: NA
CDR3: CASSETGRSYNEQFF
DNA: TGTGCCAGCAGCGAGACAGGCCGTTCCTACAATGAGCAGTTCTTC

V: TRBV27
D: TRBD2
J: TRBJ2-1
size: NA
CDR3: CASSHGTSGVGQFF
DNA: TGTGCCAGCAGTCACGGGACTAGCGGGGTCGGGCAGTTCTTC

V: TRBV5-6
D: NA
J: TRBJ2-3
size: NA
CDR3: CASSLAYPLSTDTQYF
DNA: TGTGCCAGCAGCTTGGCCTACCCCCTTAGCACAGATACGCAGTATTTT

V: TRBV30
D: TRBD2
J: TRBJ2-1
size: once
CDR3: CAWNLLAGASEQFF
DNA: TGTGCCTGGAATCTGCTAGCGGGAGCTAGTGAGCAGTTCTTC

V: TRBV30
D: NA
J: TRBJ2-7
size: few
CDR3: CAWSGIGKYEQYF
DNA: TGTGCCTGGAGCGGGATTGGGAAATACGAGCAGTACTTC

V: TRBV20-1
D: NA
J: TRBJ2-1
size: NA
CDR3: CSARPSVFEQFF
DNA: TGCAGTGCTCGGCCCAGTGTCTTCGAGCAGTTCTTC

V: TRBV13
D: NA
J: TRBJ1-6
size: NA
CDR3: CASSSGGVSPLHF
DNA: TGTGCCAGCAGCTCCGGGGGGGTTTCACCCCTCCACTTT

V: TRBV9
D: TRBD2
J: TRBJ2-3
size: NA
CDR3: CASSVSGGDTDTQYF
DNA: TGTGCCAGCAGCGTTAGCGGGGGGGACACAGATACGCAGTATTTT

V: TRBV20-1
D: TRBD1
J: TRBJ2-7
size: NA
CDR3: CSARNNRQGLGEQYF
DNA: TGCAGTGCGCGAAATAACCGACAGGGGTTGGGCGAGCAGTACTTC

V: TRBV14
D: NA
J: TRBJ2-7
size: once
CDR3: CASSQDTEPYEQYF
DNA: TGTGCCAGCAGCCAAGACACAGAACCCTACGAGCAGTACTTC

V: TRBV20-1
D: NA
J: TRBJ2-3
size: NA
CDR3: CSAPAPASTDTQYF
DNA: TGCAGTGCGCCCGCACCGGCTAGCACAGATACGCAGTATTTT

V: TRBV28
D: NA
J: TRBJ2-3
size: NA
CDR3: CASSPGGPTDTQYF
DNA: TGTGCCAGCAGTCCCGGGGGCCCCACAGATACGCAGTATTTT

V: TRBV7-9
D: TRBD1
J: TRBJ1-1
size: NA
CDR3: CASSFIQGSDTEAFF
DNA: TGTGCCAGCAGCTTTATACAGGGGTCCGACACTGAAGCTTTCTTT

V: TRBV12-3/TRBV12-4
D: NA
J: TRBJ1-5
size: NA
CDR3: CASSSPGGNHQPQHF
DNA: TGTGCCAGCAGTTCTCCGGGAGGGAATCATCAGCCCCAGCATTTT

V: TRBV30
D: NA
J: TRBJ2-2
size: NA
CDR3: CAWKAQRKAGALPSPTGELFF
DNA: TGTGCCTGGAAAGCGCAGCGCAAGGCAGGGGCCCTTCCGTCGCCCACCGGGGAGCTGTTTTTT

V: TRBV24-1
D: TRBD2
J: TRBJ2-1
size: NA
CDR3: CATSASFLAGGPGVGHEQFF
DNA: TGTGCCACCTCTGCCTCGTTCCTAGCGGGAGGGCCGGGCGTCGGTCATGAGCAGTTCTTC

V: TRBV19
D: NA
J: TRBJ2-7
size: NA
CDR3: CATSRTSSSYEQYF
DNA: TGTGCCACTTCGAGGACATCGAGCTCCTACGAGCAGTACTTC

V: TRBV6-5
D: NA
J: TRBJ2-7
size: few
CDR3: CASSSTPGYEQYF
DNA: TGTGCCAGCAGTTCCACCCCGGGCTACGAGCAGTACTTC

V: TRBV29-1
D: NA
J: TRBJ1-2
size: NA
CDR3: CSVTPATVNYGYTF
DNA: TGCAGCGTTACTCCGGCGACAGTTAACTATGGCTACACCTTC

V: TRBV29-1
D: NA
J: TRBJ1-2
size: NA
CDR3: CSTVGPWGYTF
DNA: TGCAGCACGGTGGGGCCGTGGGGCTACACCTTC

V: TRBV7-9
D: TRBD1
J: TRBJ2-7
size: NA
CDR3: CASSHGQGEGEQYF
DNA: TGTGCCAGCAGCCACGGACAGGGGGAGGGCGAGCAGTACTTC

V: TRBV2
D: TRBD2
J: TRBJ2-1
size: NA
CDR3: CASSLRAGASSDEQFF
DNA: TGTGCCAGCAGTCTTAGAGCGGGAGCAAGTAGCGATGAGCAGTTCTTC

V: TRBV7-9
D: NA
J: TRBJ2-1
size: NA
CDR3: CASSSLEGATYNEQFF
DNA: TGTGCCAGCAGCTCCCTGGAGGGGGCTACCTACAATGAGCAGTTCTTC

V: TRBV5-1
D: NA
J: TRBJ2-1
size: NA
CDR3: CASSELVWGGEQFF
DNA: TGCGCCAGCAGCGAACTAGTGTGGGGTGGTGAGCAGTTCTTC

V: TRBV6-2/TRBV6-3
D: NA
J: TRBJ2-1
size: NA
CDR3: CASSSQQRVLHYNEQFF
DNA: TGTGCCAGCAGTTCTCAACAGAGGGTATTACACTACAATGAGCAGTTCTTC

V: TRBV2
D: NA
J: TRBJ2-5
size: NA
CDR3: CASIDLRGMGKTQYF
DNA: TGTGCCAGCATTGACCTTCGGGGCATGGGAAAGACCCAGTACTTC

V: TRBV24-1
D: TRBD1
J: TRBJ1-2
size: NA
CDR3: CATSDRQGIYGYTF
DNA: TGTGCCACCAGCGACCGACAGGGGATCTATGGCTACACCTTC

V: TRBV6-5
D: NA
J: TRBJ2-1
size: NA
CDR3: CASSYSITGKDNEQFF
DNA: TGTGCCAGCAGTTACTCGATTACGGGGAAGGACAATGAGCAGTTCTTC

V: TRBV4-3
D: TRBD2
J: TRBJ2-5
size: NA
CDR3: CASSQAPPGLGDQETQYF
DNA: TGCGCCAGCAGCCAAGCCCCCCCGGGACTAGGGGACCAAGAGACCCAGTACTTC

V: TRBV4-2
D: NA
J: TRBJ1-1
size: NA
CDR3: CASSQEVGMGNTEAFF
DNA: TGTGCCAGCAGCCAAGAGGTGGGTATGGGGAACACTGAAGCTTTCTTT

V: TRBV11-2
D: TRBD2
J: TRBJ2-3
size: NA
CDR3: CASGEGTDTQYF
DNA: TGTGCCAGCGGGGAGGGGACAGATACGCAGTATTTT

V: TRBV27
D: NA
J: TRBJ2-2
size: NA
CDR3: CASSWNTGELFF
DNA: TGTGCCAGCAGTTGGAACACCGGGGAGCTGTTTTTT

V: TRBV7-9
D: TRBD1
J: TRBJ1-1
size: NA
CDR3: CASRGTGLEAFF
DNA: TGTGCCAGCAGAGGGACAGGACTTGAAGCTTTCTTT

V: TRBV27
D: NA
J: TRBJ1-1
size: NA
CDR3: CASSPKPAGVGTEAFF
DNA: TGTGCCAGCAGTCCAAAACCCGCAGGGGTGGGGACTGAAGCTTTCTTT

V: TRBV27
D: NA
J: TRBJ2-7
size: NA
CDR3: CASSFQPGLQTYEQYF
DNA: TGTGCCAGCAGTTTTCAACCGGGACTGCAGACCTACGAGCAGTACTTC

V: TRBV9
D: NA
J: TRBJ1-2
size: NA
CDR3: CASSAQRDNPPF
DNA: TGTGCCAGCAGCGCCCAGAGGGACAATCCCCCCTTC

V: TRBV27
D: TRBD2
J: TRBJ2-1
size: NA
CDR3: CASSLSPGLLNEQFF
DNA: TGTGCCAGCAGTTTATCGCCGGGACTATTAAATGAGCAGTTCTTC

V: TRBV30
D: TRBD1
J: TRBJ2-2
size: NA
CDR3: CAGDRRSRELFF
DNA: TGTGCCGGGGACAGAAGGTCTCGGGAGCTGTTTTTT

V: TRBV29-1
D: NA
J: TRBJ2-7
size: few
CDR3: CSVEGDSYEQYF
DNA: TGCAGCGTTGAAGGGGACTCCTACGAGCAGTACTTC

V: TRBV27
D: NA
J: TRBJ2-7
size: NA
CDR3: CASRLGVSSYEQYF
DNA: TGTGCCAGTCGACTAGGGGTAAGCTCCTACGAGCAGTACTTC

V: TRBV28
D: NA
J: TRBJ2-7
size: NA
CDR3: CASAPASPEDQYF
DNA: TGTGCCAGCGCCCCGGCGAGTCCCGAGGATCAGTACTTC